These 14 T cell receptor beta chains were all obtained from the same sample, sequenced in a study of blood T cell repertoires in COVID-19. The method was immunoSEQ multiplex PCR; TCRdb's version includes in-frame clones alone and lacks a portion of them. This sample has roughly 270,000 clones, with approximately 85% found just once. Sequencing was done on a sample of peripheral blood. These receptors were collected from a man between 45 and 60 years old with active or convalescent COVID-19.

This chain joins TRBV6-5 and TRBJ2-7; D is possibly TRBD2 (5 bases). This CDR3 is 12 amino acids long. Trimming took off 10 bases at V and 2 bases at J, with 12 bases between the two ends. The V gene's germline CDR1 is MNHEY and CDR2 SVGAGI. Here the CDR3 DNA reads TGTGCCACCAGGACTGAGGCCTACGAGCAGTACTTC. It yields the protein CATRTEAYEQYF.

V gene TRBV2 combines with J gene TRBJ2-2; D uncertain. The ends were cut back, 7 bases at V and 7 bases at J, with 13 bases in the middle. CDR1 SNHLY and CDR2 FYNNEI come from the germline V gene. This CDR3 spans 13 amino acids. CDR3 in DNA: TGTGCCAGCAATTCGCCTAACGGCGGGGAGCTGTTTTTT. It is translated as CASNSPNGGELFF. Full variable domain (remainder filled in from reference TRBV2 and TRBJ2-2): EPEVTQTPSHQVTQMGQEVILRCVPISNHLYFYWYRQILGQKVEFLVSFYNNEISEKSEIFDDQFSVERPDGSNFTLKIRSTKLEDSAMYFCASNSPNGGELFFGEGSRLTVL.

The chain combines TRBV14 with TRBJ2-3, with a possible D match to TRBD2 (6 bases). Germline CDR1 reads SGHDN; CDR2 reads FVKESK. V gave up 4 bases and J gave up 2 bases, with 16 bases separating them. The CDR3 extends over 16 amino acids. The CDR3 sequence is CASSPFKGGNTDTQYF. Here the CDR3 DNA reads TGTGCCAGCAGCCCCTTCAAGGGCGGGAACACAGATACGCAGTATTTT.

The chain recombines TRBV12-5 with TRBJ2-1; D is uncertain. Germline lookup yields CDR1 LGHNT and CDR2 FRNRAP. V lost 1 base and J lost 0, with 16 bases in between. The CDR3 length is 18 residues. This CDR3 reads CASGLEKVGGSSYNEQFF. The CDR3 DNA reads TGTGCTAGTGGTTTGGAAAAGGTTGGCGGAAGCTCCTACAATGAGCAGTTCTTC. The full variable domain, with the rest looked up from reference TRBV12-5 and TRBJ2-1, is DARVTQTPRHKVTEMGQEVTMRCQPILGHNTVFWYRQTMMQGLELLAYFRNRAPLDDSGMPKDRFSAEMPDATLATLKIQPSEPRDSAVYFCASGLEKVGGSSYNEQFFGPGTRLTVL.

The chain combines TRBV27 with TRBJ2-3, with 9 positions matching TRBD1. This CDR3 region has 20 residues. V lost 2 bases and J lost 3; bases outside the gene matches: 18. Germline values: CDR1 MNHEY, CDR2 SMNVEV (reference sequence). CDR3 coding DNA: TGTGCCAGCAGTTTAGTCCGGAGGCGCTTGACAGGGGGGGATACAGATACGCAGTATTTT. Translation gives CASSLVRRRLTGGDTDTQYF.

The chain recombines TRBV6-6 with TRBJ1-1; 8 bases are shared with TRBD1. V dropped 5 bases and J dropped 6; count of bases not matched to a gene: 11. CDR3 size: 15 residues. Germline values: CDR1 MNHNY, CDR2 SVGAGI (reference sequence). The DNA of the CDR3 is TGTGCCAGCAGTACCCAGGACAGGGCTTACGCTGAAGCTTTCTTT. Translation: CASSTQDRAYAEAFF.

The chain combines TRBV10-3 with TRBJ2-5, with TRBD1 as a possible D gene (5 bases). The germline gives CDR1 ENHRY, CDR2 SYGVKD. The CDR3 sequence is 16 residues long. V was shortened by 4 bases and J by 2 bases, with 17 bases between the two germline ends. The CDR3: CAISVGQVGEQETQYF. DNA for the CDR3: TGTGCCATCAGTGTGGGGCAGGTTGGGGAACAAGAGACCCAGTACTTC.

The V and J genes are TRBV11-2 and TRBJ1-4; D not resolved. V was cut by 2 bases and J by 8 bases, with 18 bases left in between. Germline V CDR1 and CDR2: SGHAT, FQNNGV. There are 16 residues in the CDR3. The CDR3 is CASSLRYEDREEKLFF. The CDR3 DNA is TGTGCCAGCAGCTTAAGATACGAGGACCGGGAAGAAAAACTGTTTTTT. The variable domain in full, with the rest retrieved from reference TRBV11-2 and TRBJ1-4, is EAGVAQSPRYKIIEKRQSVAFWCNPISGHATLYWYQQILGQGPKLLIQFQNNGVVDDSQLPKDRFSAERLKGVDSTLKIQPAKLEDSAVYLCASSLRYEDREEKLFFGSGTQLSVL.

The V call is TRBV4-2, the J call TRBJ2-2; TRBD2 might be the D (5 bases). Trimming removed 5 bases at V and 2 bases at J, with 15 bases between. CDR1 LGHNA and CDR2 YNFKEQ come from the germline V gene. The CDR3 has 16 amino acids. The CDR3 DNA reads as TGTGCCAGCAGCGGGGAAGGGCTAGCCAACACCGGGGAGCTGTTTTTT. It translates to CASSGEGLANTGELFF.

The gene calls are TRBV4-2 and TRBJ1-1; D unresolved. This CDR3 spans 16 amino acids. Trimming cost V 0 bases and J 0 bases, with 11 bases left between them. Germline lookup yields CDR1 LGHNA and CDR2 YNFKEQ. The CDR3 region has the DNA TGTGCCAGCAGCCAAGATCGAGGAGTCATGAACACTGAAGCTTTCTTT. Its translation is CASSQDRGVMNTEAFF.

V usage is TRBV29-1 and J usage is TRBJ2-1; 11 bases agree with TRBD2. From germline, CDR1 is SQVTM and CDR2 ANQGSEA. J gave up 9 bases and V 7 bases, and 5 bases lay outside the gene matches. The CDR3 is 12 residues long. The CDR3 region is CSAGLAGGEQFF. As DNA, the CDR3 is TGCAGCGCAGGACTAGCGGGCGGTGAGCAGTTCTTC.

The V and J genes are TRBV19 and TRBJ2-2; 7 nucleotides match TRBD2. The germline V gene encodes CDR1 LNHDA and CDR2 SQIVND (reference sequence). The ends lost 8 bases at V and 4 bases at J; junction bases unmatched: 10. This CDR3 is 15 amino acids long. The CDR3 spells CASRLAWGGTGELFF. CDR3 DNA: TGTGCCAGTCGACTAGCCTGGGGTGGCACCGGGGAGCTGTTTTTT.

This sequence joins TRBV7-9 and TRBJ2-7, with 13 bases identical to TRBD2. The V gene end was trimmed by 5 bases and the J gene end by 5 bases; junction bases not matched to a gene: 12. The germline gives CDR1 SEHNR, CDR2 FQNEAQ (reference sequence). CDR3 length equals 17 residues. As DNA, the CDR3 is TGTGCCAGCAGCAGTTTAGGTTGGACTAGCGGGAGAAACGAGCAGTACTTC. Translated: CASSSLGWTSGRNEQYF.

The rearrangement joins TRBV9 to TRBJ2-3; 8 nucleotides match TRBD2. V shed 3 bases, J shed 1 base, and the junction held 7 bases outside the gene matches. The germline V gene encodes CDR1 SGDLS and CDR2 YYNGEE. The CDR3 runs to 16 residues. CDR3: CASSAQPGLGTDTQYF. The CDR3 DNA reads TGTGCCAGCAGCGCCCAACCGGGACTAGGCACAGATACGCAGTATTTT.